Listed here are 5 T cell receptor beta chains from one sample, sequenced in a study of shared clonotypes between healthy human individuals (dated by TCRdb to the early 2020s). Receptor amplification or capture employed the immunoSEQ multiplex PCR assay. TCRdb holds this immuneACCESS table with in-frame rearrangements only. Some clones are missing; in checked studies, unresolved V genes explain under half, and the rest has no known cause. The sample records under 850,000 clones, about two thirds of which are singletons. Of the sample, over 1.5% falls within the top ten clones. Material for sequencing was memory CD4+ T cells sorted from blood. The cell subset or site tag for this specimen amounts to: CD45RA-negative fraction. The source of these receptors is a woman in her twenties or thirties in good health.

The CDR3 protein is CASSQTLGEPQHF. CDR3 coding DNA: TGCGCCAGCAGCCAGACATTGGGGGAGCCCCAGCATTTT. This chain joins TRBV4-1 and TRBJ1-5, with D possibly matching TRBD1 (5 bases). Germline V lookup: CDR1 MGHRA, CDR2 YSYEKL. Trimming stripped 3 bases from V and 8 bases from J, with 11 bases between. CDR3 size: 13 residues.

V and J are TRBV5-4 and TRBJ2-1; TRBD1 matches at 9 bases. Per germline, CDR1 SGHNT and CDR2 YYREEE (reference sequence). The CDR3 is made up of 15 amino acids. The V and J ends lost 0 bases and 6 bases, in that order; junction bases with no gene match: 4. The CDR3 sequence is CASSLDRGLGNEQFF. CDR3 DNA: TGTGCCAGCAGCTTGGACAGGGGGCTAGGCAATGAGCAGTTCTTC.

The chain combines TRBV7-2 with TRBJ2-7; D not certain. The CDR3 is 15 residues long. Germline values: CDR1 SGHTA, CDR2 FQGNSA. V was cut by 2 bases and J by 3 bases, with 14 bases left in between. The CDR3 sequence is CASSLKLLPVYEQYF. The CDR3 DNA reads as TGTGCCAGCAGCTTAAAACTCCTCCCGGTCTACGAGCAGTACTTC.

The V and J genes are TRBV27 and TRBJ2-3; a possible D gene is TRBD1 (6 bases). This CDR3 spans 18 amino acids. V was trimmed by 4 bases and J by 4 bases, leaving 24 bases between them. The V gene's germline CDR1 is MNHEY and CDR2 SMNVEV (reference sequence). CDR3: CASSSVFQGPTGADTQYF. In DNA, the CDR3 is TGTGCCAGCAGTTCGGTCTTCCAGGGGCCTACCGGGGCAGATACGCAGTATTTT.

In nucleotides, the CDR3 is TGTGCCACCAAACGGGGACAGGGCTATGGCTACACCTTC. Protein product: CATKRGQGYGYTF. The chain is built from TRBV19 and TRBJ1-2, with 9 bases aligning to TRBD1. J gave up 4 bases and V 10 bases, and 7 bases lay outside the gene matches. The CDR3 spans 13 residues. From germline, CDR1 is LNHDA and CDR2 SQIVND (reference sequence).